These 18 T cell receptor beta chains were all obtained from the same sample, sequenced in a study of T cell repertoires in cytomegalovirus infection. TCRdb re-called the reads through MiXCR, storing one row per CDR3 protein. Found here are about 69,000 distinct CDR3 sequences, around 30% of them singletons; the top ten hold 59%. Their specific antigens are unknown. The sample was CD8+ T cells from cultured PBMCs, taken from culture after CMV antigen stimulation. Receptors were obtained from a human donor in good health (CMV status not recorded). Some clones in this sample may be carry-over from other donors' samples.

This chain links TRBV7-2 with TRBJ1-3; D is undetermined. The V end lost 5 bases, the J end lost 0 bases, and 14 bases lay between the germline ends. CDR3 size: 16 residues. Germline V gene lookup returns CDR1 SGHTA and CDR2 FQGNSA. The CDR3 spells CASSESQQISGNTIYF. CDR3 DNA sequence: TGTGCCAGCAGCGAAAGCCAGCAAATCTCTGGAAACACCATATATTTT.

At least ten counts were recorded for this clonotype. The genes are TRBV7-8 and TRBJ2-2; no clear D. Trimming removed 4 bases at V and 7 bases at J, with 7 bases between. Germline CDR1 reads SGHVS; CDR2 reads FQNEAQ. The CDR3 contains 12 residues. In DNA form, the CDR3 reads TGTGCCAGCAGCTCGAATGGCGGGGAGCTGTTTTTT. Encoded protein: CASSSNGGELFF.

This clonotype was seen a handful of times. The gene calls are TRBV20-1 and TRBJ2-5; D is uncertain. The V and J ends lost 0 bases and 1 base respectively, with 15 bases between them. The CDR3 totals 16 residues. Germline V gene sequence: CDR1 DFQATT, CDR2 SNEGSKA (reference sequence). The CDR3 DNA reads as TGCAGTGCTAGAGATTTTGCGGAGATCGTCCAAGAGACCCAGTACTTC. Residues: CSARDFAEIVQETQYF.

On this clonotype: The conserved final phenylalanine or tryptophan is absent from the CDR3, which likely points to a read error. CDR3 sequence (DNA): TGTGCCAGCGAGTGGGCTAGCGGTAACAATGAGCAGTTCTCC. It encodes CASEWASGNNEQFS. V gene TRBV5-6 combines with J gene TRBJ2-1, with 7 bases aligning to TRBD2. The CDR3 has 14 amino acids. Germline CDR1 reads SGHDT; CDR2 reads YYEEEE. V was clipped by 7 bases and J by 5 bases; unmatched bases: 9.

As to this clonotype: The junction differs from germline at one of its ends, possibly a read error. The V gene is TRBV12-3 or TRBV12-4, the J gene TRBJ2-5; no clear D. This CDR3 has 13 amino acids. CDR3 in amino acids: CTSSFTAQETQYF. DNA of the CDR3: TGTACCAGCAGTTTTACAGCCCAAGAGACCCAGTACTTC.

There are many counts of this clonotype. This sequence joins TRBV2 and TRBJ2-4; 9 bases map to TRBD1. The junction had 5 bases not matched to a gene; V was cut back by 2 bases and J by 6 bases. The germline CDR1 and CDR2 sequences are SNHLY and FYNNEI. The CDR3 contains 15 residues. CDR3 amino acids: CASSEMGQGLNIQYF. DNA of the CDR3: TGTGCCAGCAGTGAAATGGGACAGGGACTAAACATTCAGTACTTC.

This rearrangement joins TRBV12-3 or TRBV12-4 to TRBJ1-5; 8 positions agree with TRBD1. This CDR3 is 15 amino acids long. The V segment lost 3 bases and the J segment 6 bases; nucleotides outside the gene matches: 7. The CDR3 loop reads CASSFFQGAGQPQHF. The CDR3 DNA sequence: TGTGCCAGCAGTTTTTTTCAGGGGGCGGGTCAGCCCCAGCATTTT.

The genes are TRBV7-6 and TRBJ2-7; D remains ambiguous. The CDR3 has 13 amino acids. V was clipped by 5 bases and J by 3 bases, with 11 bases between them. CDR1 and CDR2 from the germline V gene are SGHVS and FNYEAQ. The CDR3 DNA follows: TGTGCCAGCAGCCCCGCGATCGGCTACGAGCAGTACTTC. Translated, it gives CASSPAIGYEQYF.

About this clonotype itself: A junction boundary mismatches the germline segment, possibly from a read error. The V call is TRBV7-6, the J call TRBJ2-2, with 10 bases lining up with TRBD2. The CDR3 sequence is 16 residues long. Germline CDR1 reads SGHVS; CDR2 reads FNYEAQ. This chain's CDR3 is CVSSLLAGKNTGELFF. For the CDR3, the DNA is TGTGTCAGCAGCTTACTAGCGGGGAAGAACACCGGGGAGCTGTTTTTT.

The V call is TRBV6-1, the J call TRBJ2-7; 8 bases agree with TRBD2. The CDR3 has 13 amino acids. The junction had 4 bases not matched to a gene; V was cut back by 6 bases and J by 3 bases. CDR1 and CDR2 (germline): MNHNS, SASEGT. The CDR3 coding sequence is TGTGCCAGCAGCAACGGGGGGGACTACGAGCAGTACTTC. The encoded protein is CASSNGGDYEQYF.

CDR3 DNA sequence: TGTGCCAGTGGCGGGACTTCCTACGAGCAGTACTTC. This codes for CASGGTSYEQYF. V usage is TRBV18 and J usage is TRBJ2-7, with D possibly TRBD2 on 6 matching bases. The germline gives CDR1 KGHSH, CDR2 LQKENI. CDR3 length: 12 residues. Between the trimmed V and J ends, which lost 9 bases and 1 base, there was a span of 10 bases.

The chain couples TRBV19 to TRBJ2-3; 8 bases are shared with TRBD1. Trimming removed 4 bases from V and 0 bases from J; junction bases left unmatched: 3. CDR3 length: 15 amino acids. Germline CDR1 and CDR2: LNHDA and SQIVND (reference sequence). Here the CDR3 DNA reads TGTGCCAGTAGTACGGACAGGGCTAGCACAGATACGCAGTATTTT. It codes for CASSTDRASTDTQYF.

This clonotype was picked up many times. The chain uses TRBV6-1 and TRBJ2-6; D perhaps matches TRBD2 (5 bases). The V and J ends lost 8 bases and 4 bases respectively, with 6 bases between them. Germline V gives CDR1 MNHNS, CDR2 SASEGT. This CDR3 comprises 12 residues. The CDR3 region has the DNA TGTGCCAGCGGGGAGGGGGCCAACGTCCTGACTTTC. The encoded protein is CASGEGANVLTF.

The gene calls are TRBV6-6 and TRBJ2-7; tentatively, D is TRBD2 (5 bases). Germline V gene sequence: CDR1 MNHNY, CDR2 SVGAGI (reference sequence). This CDR3 has 15 amino acids. V shed 3 bases and J shed 3 bases, with 15 bases lying between them. This chain's CDR3 is CASSYLKRRIYEQYF. The CDR3 DNA reads TGTGCCAGCAGTTATCTTAAACGGAGGATCTACGAGCAGTACTTC.

The rearrangement uses TRBV20-1 and TRBJ2-7, with 9 bases fitting TRBD2. V lost 6 bases to trimming and J lost 2 bases; unmatched junction nucleotides: 8. The CDR3 has 14 residues. Germline V gene data show CDR1 as DFQATT and CDR2 as SNEGSKA (reference sequence). The CDR3 DNA sequence: TGCAGTGCCGCGGGGACTAGCAGGGCCTACGAGCAGTACTTC. This gives the protein CSAAGTSRAYEQYF.

The DNA of the CDR3 is TGTGCCAGCAGCGGAGACGGACTCTCCCAGCATTTT. Translating gives CASSGDGLSQHF. The J gene is TRBJ1-5, the V gene TRBV7-9; D is unclear. CDR3 length: 12 residues. In germline, CDR1 is SEHNR, CDR2 FQNEAQ (reference sequence). V dropped 5 bases and J dropped 11 bases, with 13 bases sitting between them.

The chain uses TRBV28 and TRBJ2-7, with TRBD1 identical over 7 bases. The CDR3 spans 17 residues. Trimming removed 4 bases from V and 2 bases from J; junction bases left unmatched: 14. Germline V gene data show CDR1 as MDHEN and CDR2 as SYDVKM. CDR3 residues: CASSSGTARPYTYEQYF. In DNA, the CDR3 is TGTGCCAGCAGTTCAGGGACAGCTCGCCCATATACCTACGAGCAGTACTTC.

This clonotype was seen many times. The chain combines TRBV15 with TRBJ2-3; 7 bases fit TRBD2. V lost 0 bases, J lost 2 bases, and 5 bases stayed unmatched. This CDR3 comprises 16 residues. Germline assignment: CDR1 LNHNV and CDR2 YYDKDF (reference sequence). CDR3 protein: CATSREGGTPTDTQYF. The CDR3 bases are TGTGCCACCAGCAGAGAGGGGGGGACCCCCACAGATACGCAGTATTTT.